Many counts were recorded for the clone carrying this T cell receptor beta chain. Its antigen is undetermined. This CDR3 comprises 13 residues. Trimming left V 1 base short and J 6 bases short, with 10 bases between. Hyperthyroidism in these 18- to 65-year-old patients was newly diagnosed, lasting under 2 months. The TCR beta CDR3 regions underwent amplification from RNA transcripts. Investigators did first-round RT-PCR with HTBI primers, then second-round multiplex PCR. TCRdb re-derived calls from the multiplex PCR reads in MiXCR, one entry per CDR3 protein. This sample has hundreds of thousands of distinct CDR3 sequences, with about a fifth found just once. The data derive from a study of Graves' ophthalmopathy and Graves' hyperthyroidism. General study results and limits: This model predicted ophthalmopathy progression (sensitivity around 70%, specificity about 72%).

The sequencing input was peripheral blood. The J gene is TRBJ2-7, the V gene TRBV12-3 or TRBV12-4; D is unresolved. The sequence came from a woman aged 18-35 years with stable Graves' hyperthyroidism. Some clones in this sample may be carry-over from other donors' samples. This chain's CDR3 is CASSLGTPIEQYF. The CDR3 DNA reads TGTGCCAGCAGTTTAGGAACTCCCATCGAGCAGTACTTC.